This TCR beta chain was identified during a study of PD-L1 blockade in urothelial cancer. Study as a whole: Patients' atezolizumab regimen, 1,200 mg intravenously every 3 weeks, began around 2014. Blood analysis occurred 3 weeks (second dose) and 6 weeks after treatment start. Blood samples had a median of around 140,000 T cells, 80,000 to 85,000 unique TCRs, and clonality about 0.074.

This clone appeared a single time. Indicated time point: peripheral blood 6 weeks after treatment start. Locally advanced or metastatic urothelial carcinoma was diagnosed in the patients. Measured with immunoSEQ multiplex PCR; TCRdb has only the in-frame clones, and not every one. The table shows tens of thousands of clones, with approximately 80% occurring only once. J gave up 4 bases and V 5 bases, and 4 bases lay outside the gene matches. From germline, CDR1 is MNHNY and CDR2 SVGAGI (reference sequence). The CDR3 has 13 residues. V gene TRBV6-6 combines with J gene TRBJ2-5; 7 bases map to TRBD2. Specimen: PBMCs, collected around atezolizumab (anti-PD-L1) treatment. The sequence was collected from a man in his 70s with urothelial cancer. The CDR3 loop reads CASSAGEGETQYF. The CDR3 nucleotides read TGTGCCAGCAGTGCCGGGGAGGGAGAGACCCAGTACTTC.